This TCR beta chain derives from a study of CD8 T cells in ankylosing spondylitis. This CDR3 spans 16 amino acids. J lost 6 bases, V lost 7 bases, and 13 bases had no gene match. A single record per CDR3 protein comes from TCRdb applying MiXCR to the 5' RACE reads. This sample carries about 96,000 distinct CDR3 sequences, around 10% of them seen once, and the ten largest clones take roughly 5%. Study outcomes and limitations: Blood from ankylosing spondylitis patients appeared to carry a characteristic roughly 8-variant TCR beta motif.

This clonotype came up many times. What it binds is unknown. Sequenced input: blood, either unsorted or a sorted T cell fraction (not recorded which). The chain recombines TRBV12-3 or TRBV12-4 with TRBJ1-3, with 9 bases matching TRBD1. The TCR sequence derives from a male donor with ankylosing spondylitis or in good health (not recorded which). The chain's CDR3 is CASIPAGTGIKNTIYF. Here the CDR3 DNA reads TGTGCCAGCATCCCCGCCGGGACAGGGATAAAAAACACCATATATTTT.